These 25 T cell receptor beta chains share one sample of origin, sequenced in a study of blood T cell repertoires in COVID-19 (dated by TCRdb to 2018 to 2021). The library was made by the immunoSEQ multiplex PCR assay. TCRdb obtained this table from immuneACCESS and retained in-frame rearrangements with V and J assigned. These tables miss some clones; where compared with another copy, unresolved V genes account for less than half of the shortfall, and the remainder is unexplained. For this sample there are some 200,000 clones; 65% to 90% appear just once. The ten largest clones capture roughly 5% of the sample. Source material: PBMCs or T cells enriched from blood (not recorded which). These receptors all come from a woman aged 55-69 years with acute COVID-19.

This clone was seen a few times. The chain links TRBV7-9 to TRBJ2-5; 8 nucleotides align to TRBD1. The V segment lost 4 bases and the J segment 4 bases; nucleotides outside the gene matches: 14. Germline V gene sequence: CDR1 SEHNR, CDR2 FQNEAQ (reference sequence). There are 17 residues in the CDR3. The CDR3 reads CASSSNWWTGSGETQYF. CDR3 sequence (DNA): TGTGCCAGCAGCTCCAATTGGTGGACAGGGTCGGGAGAGACCCAGTACTTC.

DNA for the CDR3: TGTGCCAGCCAACCCCTCGGGAAGCGGGGGTCCACAGATACGCAGTATTTT. Its protein is CASQPLGKRGSTDTQYF. The chain links TRBV28 to TRBJ2-3, with 8 positions matching TRBD2. The CDR3 extends over 17 amino acids. The germline V gene has CDR1 MDHEN and CDR2 SYDVKM. Losses at the gene ends were 8 bases for V and 2 bases for J; bases not matched to a gene: 15.

This rearrangement joins TRBV5-4 to TRBJ1-2; 9 bases are shared with TRBD1. V was clipped by 3 bases and J by 0 bases; unmatched bases: 6. The CDR3 spans 16 residues. Germline loops: CDR1 SGHNT, CDR2 YYREEE (reference sequence). The CDR3 DNA reads TGTGCCAGCAGCTCGGGACAGGGCCCAACTAACTATGGCTACACCTTC. Its protein product is CASSSGQGPTNYGYTF.

The rearrangement links TRBV7-9 to TRBJ2-6, with D uncertain. This CDR3 is built from 14 residues. Trimming stripped 8 bases from V and 1 base from J, with 9 bases between. The germline V gene encodes CDR1 SEHNR and CDR2 FQNEAQ (reference sequence). The CDR3 bases are TGTGCCAGCGGGCGTAGGTCTGGGGCCAACGTCCTGACTTTC. Its translation is CASGRRSGANVLTF.

This clone has only a few counts. J is TRBJ2-5 and V is TRBV2; D is perhaps TRBD1 (6 bases). Deletions cut 7 bases from V and 1 base from J, with 7 bases between. The CDR3 has 12 residues. CDR1 is SNHLY, CDR2 FYNNEI, per germline. In DNA form, the CDR3 reads TGTGCCAGCAAGGACAGCCAAGAGACCCAGTACTTC. It encodes CASKDSQETQYF.

The chain combines TRBV18 with TRBJ2-2; TRBD2 aligns across 10 bases. The V and J ends lost 1 base and 2 bases, in that order; junction bases with no gene match: 4. There are 17 residues in the CDR3. Germline loops: CDR1 KGHSH, CDR2 LQKENI. CDR3 in amino acids: CASSPRLAGENTGELFF. In nucleotides, the CDR3 is TGTGCCAGCTCACCACGGCTAGCGGGGGAAAACACCGGGGAGCTGTTTTTT. The variable domain in full, completed from reference TRBV18 and TRBJ2-2, reads NAGVMQNPRHLVRRRGQEARLRCSPMKGHSHVYWYRQLPEEGLKFMVYLQKENIIDESGMPKERFSAEFPKEGPSILRIQQVVRGDSAAYFCASSPRLAGENTGELFFGEGSRLTVL.

This sequence joins TRBV6-5 and TRBJ1-2, with D unresolved. CDR3 length equals 15 residues. Germline CDR1 and CDR2: MNHEY and SVGAGI. Deletions cut 7 bases from V and 2 bases from J, with 17 bases between. CDR3 DNA sequence: TGTGCCAGCACCCCCGCTGAACTCCAAAACTATGGCTACACCTTC. This codes for CASTPAELQNYGYTF.

In this sample, this clone turned up once. The rearrangement joins TRBV3-1 (or the pseudogene TRBV3-2) to TRBJ2-3; 9 bases are a match to TRBD2. The CDR3 runs 16 residues. Trimming at V came to 2 bases and at J to 6 bases, leaving 9 bases not matched to a gene. Germline CDR1 is LGHDT and CDR2 is YNNKEL (reference sequence). Here the CDR3 DNA reads TGTGCCAGCAGCCAACTATCTAGCGGGGCCCTCGATACGCAGTATTTT. The encoded protein is CASSQLSSGALDTQYF.

J is TRBJ2-7 and V is TRBV5-1, with 8 bases matching TRBD2. CDR1 and CDR2 (germline): SGHRS, YFSETQ. J gave up 0 bases and V 4 bases, and 3 bases lay outside the gene matches. This CDR3 spans 14 amino acids. The CDR3 sequence is CASSRAGASYEQYV. CDR3 in DNA: TGCGCCAGCAGCAGAGCGGGAGCCTCCTACGAGCAGTACGTC.

This clone was counted a single time. The chain carries TRBV6-1 and TRBJ1-2, with a weak D call TRBD1 (6 bases). This CDR3 has 18 amino acids. Germline V CDR1 and CDR2: MNHNS, SASEGT. Trimming removed 4 bases at V and 4 bases at J, with 25 bases between. In DNA form, the CDR3 reads TGTGCCAGCAGTGGAGCCGACGGGACAACAACACGTGGCTATGGCTACACCTTC. It specifies CASSGADGTTTRGYGYTF.

A single count supports this clone. The CDR3 region is CASSLWGRLGGSAYEQYF. The CDR3 region has the DNA TGTGCCAGCAGTTTATGGGGCAGGCTAGGCGGGTCGGCCTACGAGCAGTACTTC. The genes are TRBV28 and TRBJ2-7, with D possibly matching TRBD2 (5 bases). Germline V CDR1 and CDR2: MDHEN, SYDVKM. Trimming removed 0 bases at V and 2 bases at J, with 20 bases between. The CDR3 loop spans 18 amino acids.

The chain uses TRBV9 and TRBJ1-2; no definite D call. The CDR3 is 12 residues long. CDR1 SGDLS and CDR2 YYNGEE come from the germline V gene. Trimming stripped 3 bases from V and 2 bases from J, with 5 bases between. In DNA, the CDR3 is TGTGCCAGCAGCGCGGGGAACTATGGCTACACCTTC. Protein: CASSAGNYGYTF.

V usage is TRBV19 and J usage is TRBJ1-5; perhaps TRBD1 as D (5 bases). V was shortened by 10 bases and J by 3 bases, with 13 bases between the two germline ends. This CDR3 comprises 13 residues. CDR1 is LNHDA and CDR2 is SQIVND in the germline V gene (reference sequence). For the CDR3, the DNA is TGTGCCACCCGAGGAGGGGCCAATCAGCCCCAGCATTTT. Translation gives CATRGGANQPQHF.

The chain recombines TRBV30 with TRBJ2-5; maybe TRBD1 (6 bases). V was pared by 3 bases and J by 0 bases, with 11 bases between. This CDR3 comprises 14 residues. Looked up from germline, CDR1 is GTSNPN and CDR2 is SVGIG (reference sequence). In DNA form, the CDR3 reads TGTGCCTGGAGGGCCGGACAGAACCAAGAGACCCAGTACTTC. Protein: CAWRAGQNQETQYF.

This clone was detected once. The genes are TRBV10-2 and TRBJ1-1; the match to TRBD1 covers 11 bases. The length of the CDR3 is 16 residues. The germline V gene has CDR1 WSHSY and CDR2 SAAADI. J gave up 4 bases and V 5 bases, and 9 bases lay outside the gene matches. For the CDR3, the DNA is TGCGCCAGCAGTCGCGGACAGGGGGCTGAAGGCACTGAAGCTTTCTTT. Residues: CASSRGQGAEGTEAFF.

As regards this clone: Distinct nucleotide sequences in the sample also encode this CDR3. The chain employs TRBV24-1 and TRBJ2-2; TRBD1 aligns across 9 bases. In germline, CDR1 is KGHDR, CDR2 SFDVKD. The CDR3 consists of 17 residues. V shed 5 bases and J 5 bases; nucleotides not matched to a gene: 11. The CDR3 region has the DNA TGTGCCACCAGTGGGTTGACAGGGGGATCGGGAACCGGGGAGCTGTTTTTT. The encoded protein is CATSGLTGGSGTGELFF.

This clone was picked up a small number of times. This sequence joins TRBV9 and TRBJ2-4, with 7 bases lining up with TRBD1. Germline CDR1 SGDLS, CDR2 YYNGEE. The CDR3 totals 15 residues. The V gene end was trimmed by 4 bases and the J gene end by 0 bases; junction bases not matched to a gene: 4. The CDR3 sequence is CASSLGTAAKNIQYF. CDR3 nucleotides: TGTGCCAGCAGCTTAGGGACAGCAGCCAAAAACATTCAGTACTTC.

The V gene is TRBV11-3, the J gene TRBJ2-1, with D possibly being TRBD1 (5 bases). This CDR3 spans 12 amino acids. The V and J ends lost 5 bases and 8 bases respectively, with 10 bases between them. Germline CDR1 is SGHNT and CDR2 is YENEEA. CDR3 protein: CASSLRVDEQFF. CDR3 DNA sequence: TGTGCCAGCAGCCTCAGGGTCGATGAGCAGTTCTTC.

The sample holds a few counts of this clone. This chain uses TRBV10-1 with TRBJ2-2; D unclear. V lost 6 bases, J lost 7 bases, and 6 bases lay in between. From germline, CDR1 is WNHNN and CDR2 SYGVQD (reference sequence). CDR3 length: 11 amino acids. CDR3 loop: CASSEHGELFF. Written as DNA, the CDR3 is TGCGCCAGCAGCGAGCACGGGGAGCTGTTTTTT.

The rearrangement uses TRBV12-5 and TRBJ1-2, with D perhaps matching TRBD1 (5 bases). There are 15 residues in the CDR3. Germline CDR1 is LGHNT and CDR2 is FRNRAP. Trimming left V 1 base short and J 5 bases short, with 14 bases between. The CDR3 reads CASGLATAGLYGYTF. CDR3 DNA: TGTGCTAGTGGTTTGGCCACTGCAGGGCTATATGGCTACACCTTC.

The V call is TRBV6-5, the J call TRBJ1-2, with no clear D. The V gene's germline CDR1 is MNHEY and CDR2 SVGAGI. V lost 4 bases and J 7 bases, leaving 7 bases between the germline ends. The CDR3 extends over 11 amino acids. In DNA form, the CDR3 reads TGTGCCAGCAGTTCAGTCACTGGCTACACCTTC. This translates into CASSSVTGYTF.

V is TRBV6-5 and J is TRBJ1-2, with D perhaps matching TRBD1 (6 bases). V was shortened by 2 bases and J by 2 bases, with 15 bases between the two germline ends. Germline loops: CDR1 MNHEY, CDR2 SVGAGI. This CDR3 has 16 residues. CDR3 sequence (DNA): TGTGCCAGCAGTTACGTTCGGACAGAGACCAACTATGGCTACACCTTC. Translation gives CASSYVRTETNYGYTF.

The genes are TRBV12-3 or TRBV12-4 and TRBJ2-5, with TRBD2 matching over 7 bases. The CDR3 runs 13 residues. The trim removed 6 bases at V and 4 bases at J, leaving 5 bases unmatched. Written as DNA, the CDR3 is TGTGCCAGCAGGGTAGCGGGTTTAGAGACCCAGTACTTC. Encoded protein: CASRVAGLETQYF.

The rearrangement links TRBV9 to TRBJ2-5; possibly TRBD1 for D (5 bases). V was trimmed by 0 bases and J by 5 bases, leaving 14 bases between them. This CDR3 region has 15 residues. Looked up from germline, CDR1 is SGDLS and CDR2 is YYNGEE. As DNA, the CDR3 is TGTGCCAGCAGCGTAGCCCCCAGGGCTCATGAGACCCAGTACTTC. This encodes CASSVAPRAHETQYF.

This clone has at least ten counts. At the DNA level, this CDR3 is encoded by other sequences in the same sample as well. V usage is TRBV7-8 and J usage is TRBJ1-4; 10 nucleotides agree with TRBD1. The CDR3 sequence is 14 residues long. Germline V gene data show CDR1 as SGHVS and CDR2 as FQNEAQ. The trim removed 5 bases at V and 8 bases at J, leaving 5 bases unmatched. The CDR3 sequence is CASSADRGREKLFF. For the CDR3, the DNA is TGTGCCAGCAGCGCTGACAGGGGGCGAGAAAAACTGTTTTTT.